The present T cell receptor beta chain was sequenced within a study of cytomegalovirus exposure and HLA in healthy donors. PCR used 60 Vbeta primers and 13 Jbeta primers. TCRdb keeps only in-frame clones here, not all; method: immunoSEQ multiplex PCR. The table lists around 150,000 clones, about four fifths of them singletons. About this clone: The target antigen is unknown.

Trimming pared 4 bases from V and 15 bases from J, leaving 13 bases between. This CDR3 is built from 11 residues. Germline V gene sequence: CDR1 LNHDA, CDR2 SQIVND (reference sequence). Whole-study findings and limits: TCR beta sequences numbering more than 15,000 were associated with HLA alleles at 0.05 false discovery rate in a later analysis. Researchers counted around 180 TCR beta chains as cytomegalovirus-associated.

The sequenced sample consisted of PBMCs. The clonotype originates from a man aged 30-40 years in good health and CMV-seronegative. The chain recombines TRBV19 with TRBJ1-5, with D perhaps TRBD1 (6 bases). The CDR3 coding sequence is TGTGCCAGTAGTAGAGGGGGTAGTCTGCATTTT. It yields the protein CASSRGGSLHF. The full variable domain, with the rest looked up from reference TRBV19 and TRBJ1-5, is DGGITQSPKYLFRKEGQNVTLSCEQNLNHDAMYWYRQDPGQGLRLIYYSQIVNDFQKGDIAEGYSVSREKKESFPLTVTSAQKNPTAFYLCASSRGGSLHFGDGTRLSIL.